Below, 26 T cell receptor beta chains from the same sample are listed, as sequenced in a study of CD8+ T cells in alopecia areata. The treatment here: oral pan-JAK inhibitor, 5-10 mg twice daily. The authors extracted RNA and reverse transcribed it into cDNA as the sequencing template. Here immunoSEQ multiplex PCR was the method, and the copy in TCRdb shows in-frame clones only, minus some. The table shows more than 200,000 clones, with 66% occurring only once. The source material was CD4+ T cells sorted from blood, sampled around week 44, from a patient treated with tofacitinib. These receptors were collected from a human donor with alopecia areata.

The V gene is TRBV15, the J gene TRBJ1-5; 9 bases agree with TRBD1. After removal of 2 bases from V and 16 bases from J, the junction contained 9 bases not matched to a gene. Germline V gene data show CDR1 as LNHNV and CDR2 as YYDKDF (reference sequence). The CDR3 consists of 13 residues. CDR3 sequence (DNA): TGTGCCACCAGCAGAAGTTCCGGGACAGGGTACCATTTT. Its translation is CATSRSSGTGYHF.

This chain uses TRBV30 with TRBJ1-6, with 9 bases that match TRBD1. V gave up 0 bases and J gave up 10 bases; unmatched junction bases: 7. Per germline, CDR1 GTSNPN and CDR2 SVGIG (reference sequence). This CDR3 is 15 amino acids long. The CDR3 reads CAWSVGRDRVSPLHF. DNA for the CDR3: TGTGCCTGGAGTGTTGGCCGGGACAGGGTGTCACCCCTCCACTTT.

In DNA, the CDR3 is TGTGCCAGTACCAGGGAATCGACCAAAAACATTCAGTACTTC. Translated, it gives CASTRESTKNIQYF. V usage is TRBV19 and J usage is TRBJ2-4, with D possibly being TRBD1 (5 bases). The CDR3 loop spans 14 amino acids. The germline V gene has CDR1 LNHDA and CDR2 SQIVND (reference sequence). V lost 7 bases, J lost 2 bases, and 12 bases lay in between.

This clone was seen more than once but under ten times. This chain connects TRBV7-3 to TRBJ2-1; the D is unclear. The CDR3 has 15 amino acids. Germline V gene sequence: CDR1 SGHTA, CDR2 FQGTGA. The ends were cut back, 3 bases at V and 0 bases at J, with 9 bases in the middle. CDR3 DNA: TGTGCCAGCAGCTTTCATACTACCTCCTACAATGAGCAGTTCTTC. Translated, it gives CASSFHTTSYNEQFF.

The V call is TRBV29-1, the J call TRBJ2-1, with 8 bases lining up with TRBD2. The ends lost 3 bases at V and 2 bases at J; junction bases unmatched: 3. The germline V gene encodes CDR1 SQVTM and CDR2 ANQGSEA. The CDR3 totals 14 residues. CDR3 protein: CSVERRGAYNEQFF. Written as DNA, the CDR3 is TGCAGCGTTGAGCGGCGGGGGGCCTACAATGAGCAGTTCTTC.

J is TRBJ2-1 and V is TRBV7-3; 11 bases fit TRBD1. V lost 5 bases to trimming and J lost 6 bases; unmatched junction nucleotides: 3. Germline CDR1 and CDR2: SGHTA and FQGTGA. The CDR3 spans 14 residues. The CDR3 region is CASSIGTGGNEQFF. The CDR3 DNA reads TGTGCCAGCAGCATCGGGACAGGGGGCAATGAGCAGTTCTTC. The full variable domain, rest sourced from reference TRBV7-3 and TRBJ2-1, is GAGVSQTPSNKVTEKGKYVELRCDPISGHTALYWYRQSLGQGPEFLIYFQGTGAADDSGLPNDRFFAVRPEGSVSTLKIQRTERGDSAVYLCASSIGTGGNEQFFGPGTRLTVL.

This chain uses TRBV29-1 with TRBJ1-2, with D tentatively TRBD1 (6 bases). The V gene's germline CDR1 is SQVTM and CDR2 ANQGSEA. Between the trimmed V and J ends, which lost 5 bases and 3 bases, there was a span of 19 bases. This CDR3 comprises 15 residues. The CDR3 reads CSVPSLRGGDYGYTF. In DNA, the CDR3 is TGCAGCGTTCCGAGCCTCAGGGGTGGGGACTATGGCTACACCTTC.

This chain joins TRBV29-1 and TRBJ1-1; possible D gene TRBD1, 6 bases. Germline CDR1 reads SQVTM; CDR2 reads ANQGSEA. The CDR3 is 14 amino acids. With 6 bases removed from V and 1 base from J, the gap between germline ends came to 15 bases. As DNA, the CDR3 is TGCAGCGTCGAGGGGGGGCGCGGGAACACTGAAGCTTTCTTT. This sequence encodes CSVEGGRGNTEAFF.

The chain combines TRBV4-3 with TRBJ1-2; D call uncertain. V was cut by 0 bases and J by 1 base, with 15 bases left in between. The CDR3 totals 17 residues. CDR1 is LGHNA, CDR2 YSLEER, per germline. The CDR3 region is CASSQERGMGSNYGYTF. The CDR3 nucleotides read TGCGCCAGCAGCCAAGAGCGGGGAATGGGGAGTAACTATGGCTACACCTTC.

J is TRBJ1-6 and V is TRBV4-2, with unresolved D. Germline-derived CDR1 and CDR2 are LGHNA and YNFKEQ. The CDR3 totals 15 residues. V was cut by 0 bases and J by 13 bases, with 16 bases left in between. The chain's CDR3 is CASSQEGLISAPLHF. For the CDR3, the DNA is TGTGCCAGCAGCCAAGAGGGTCTAATTTCGGCCCCCCTCCACTTT.

The DNA for the CDR3 is TGCGCCAGCAGCTCCGGGACAGGGGCAAATGAGCAGTTCTTC. Residues: CASSSGTGANEQFF. The V and J genes are TRBV5-1 and TRBJ2-1; 10 bases are a match to TRBD1. CDR1 and CDR2 (germline): SGHRS, YFSETQ. This CDR3 contains 14 residues. The junction had 4 bases not matched to a gene; V was cut back by 3 bases and J by 7 bases. Drawing the rest from reference TRBV5-1 and TRBJ2-1, the complete variable domain is KAGVTQTPRYLIKTRGQQVTLSCSPISGHRSVSWYQQTPGQGLQFLFEYFSETQRNKGNFPGRFSGRQFSNSRSEMNVSTLELGDSALYLCASSSGTGANEQFFGPGTRLTVL.

The gene calls are TRBV11-3 and TRBJ2-7; D remains unclear. With 4 bases removed from V and 12 bases from J, the gap between germline ends came to 4 bases. Germline-derived CDR1 and CDR2 are SGHNT and YENEEA. CDR3 size: 8 residues. CDR3 amino acids: CASSSRYF. The CDR3 DNA sequence: TGTGCCAGCAGCTCGAGGTACTTC.

This chain connects TRBV2 to TRBJ1-6; tentative D call: TRBD1 (5 bases). Germline V CDR1 and CDR2: SNHLY, FYNNEI. The V and J ends lost 1 base and 5 bases respectively, with 15 bases between them. The length of the CDR3 is 17 residues. The CDR3 protein is CASSEGGTGENNSPLHF. The CDR3 nucleotides read TGTGCCAGCAGTGAAGGGGGGACTGGGGAGAATAATTCACCCCTCCACTTT.

The genes are TRBV29-1 and TRBJ1-4; D may be TRBD1 (5 bases). Germline V gene sequence: CDR1 SQVTM, CDR2 ANQGSEA. V was trimmed by 5 bases and J by 7 bases, leaving 8 bases between them. The length of the CDR3 is 11 residues. The CDR3, as DNA: TGCAGCGTTTGGAGGGGTGAAAAACTGTTTTTT. As protein: CSVWRGEKLFF.

This clone was picked up a small number of times. The J gene is TRBJ1-4, the V gene TRBV27; D not certain. The CDR3 sequence is 15 residues long. V gave up 6 bases and J gave up 7 bases, with 18 bases separating them. Germline values: CDR1 MNHEY, CDR2 SMNVEV (reference sequence). The CDR3 region is CASRSWASEGEKLFF. The CDR3 DNA is TGTGCCAGCAGGTCCTGGGCATCTGAAGGTGAAAAACTGTTTTTT.

The rearrangement uses TRBV29-1 and TRBJ1-5, with D hard to call. The CDR3 spans 13 residues. Germline CDR1 SQVTM, CDR2 ANQGSEA. Trimming took off 7 bases at V and 5 bases at J, with 15 bases between the two ends. CDR3: CSATSRDDQPQHF. CDR3 coding DNA: TGCAGCGCCACATCTCGGGATGATCAGCCCCAGCATTTT. Combining the CDR3 with reference TRBV29-1 and TRBJ1-5 gives the whole variable domain SAVISQKPSRDICQRGTSLTIQCQVDSQVTMMFWYRQQPGQSLTLIATANQGSEATYESGFVIDKFPISRPNLTFSTLTVSNMSPEDSSIYLCSATSRDDQPQHFGDGTRLSIL.

This chain links TRBV7-2 with TRBJ2-3; D possibly matches TRBD1 or TRBD2 (6 bases each). Trimming took 1 base from V and 2 from J, leaving 13 bases between them. The germline V gene has CDR1 SGHTA and CDR2 FQGNSA. The CDR3 is 16 residues long. The chain's CDR3 is CASSLDGGLNTDTQYF. CDR3 coding DNA: TGTGCCAGCAGCTTAGATGGGGGGCTCAACACAGATACGCAGTATTTT.

The rearrangement uses TRBV5-1 and TRBJ1-1, with a possible D match to TRBD1 (6 bases). Germline V gene sequence: CDR1 SGHRS, CDR2 YFSETQ. Trimming shortened V by 5 bases and J by 0 bases, and 11 bases separated the two germline ends. The length of the CDR3 is 14 residues. The CDR3 protein is CASRRGTMNTEAFF. The CDR3 DNA follows: TGCGCCAGCAGGAGGGGGACGATGAACACTGAAGCTTTCTTT.

The chain couples TRBV29-1 to TRBJ1-2; TRBD1 is a possible D gene (6 bases). V lost 1 base to trimming and J lost 7 bases, with 16 bases between them. Looked up from germline, CDR1 is SQVTM and CDR2 is ANQGSEA. The CDR3 length is 14 residues. In DNA, the CDR3 is TGCAGCGTTGAAGTCTACGGGGGCTTAGGTGGCTACACCTTC. Amino acid sequence: CSVEVYGGLGGYTF.

The count of this clone is one. The chain has TRBV9 and TRBJ2-7; no clear D gene. The CDR3 runs 11 residues. The ends were cut back, 0 bases at V and 5 bases at J, with 3 bases in the middle. Germline CDR1 and CDR2: SGDLS and YYNGEE. CDR3 sequence (DNA): TGTGCCAGCAGCGTAGGGGACGAGCAGTACTTC. It specifies CASSVGDEQYF.

The chain is built from TRBV29-1 and TRBJ1-2, with 7 bases lining up with TRBD1. The J segment lost 8 bases and the V segment lost 6 bases, leaving 21 bases of the junction unmatched. In germline, CDR1 is SQVTM, CDR2 ANQGSEA. The CDR3 consists of 16 residues. CDR3 nucleotides: TGCAGCGTCCGAGCGGAGGGGACAGCCTCCCAGGGGGGCTACACCTTC. This encodes CSVRAEGTASQGGYTF.

In this sample, this clone turned up a few times. The V gene is TRBV5-1, the J gene TRBJ2-7, with a tentative D call TRBD1 (6 bases). CDR3 length: 15 amino acids. The ends were cut back, 4 bases at V and 3 bases at J, with 17 bases in the middle. The germline CDR1 and CDR2 sequences are SGHRS and YFSETQ. This CDR3 reads CASSRTEPSYYEQYF. CDR3 in DNA: TGCGCCAGCAGCCGGACAGAACCCTCCTACTACGAGCAGTACTTC.

The chain carries TRBV14 and TRBJ1-1; D call uncertain. Germline V lookup: CDR1 SGHDN, CDR2 FVKESK. This CDR3 comprises 13 residues. V shed 2 bases and J shed 5 bases, with 9 bases lying between them. CDR3 bases: TGTGCCAGCAGCCAATCTCTAGATACTGAAGCTTTCTTT. It translates to CASSQSLDTEAFF.

The CDR3 nucleotides read TGTGCCAGCAGGGAAGAGGGACAGGGGAAGGAAAAACTGTTTTTT. It translates to CASREEGQGKEKLFF. The rearrangement uses TRBV7-8 and TRBJ1-4; 10 bases are shared with TRBD1. This CDR3 is built from 15 residues. CDR1 is SGHVS and CDR2 is FQNEAQ in the germline V gene. The J segment lost 8 bases and the V segment lost 6 bases, leaving 9 bases of the junction unmatched.

This clone was seen only a few times. The chain is built from TRBV30 and TRBJ2-3; 9 nucleotides align to TRBD2. V shed 1 base and J 4 bases; nucleotides not matched to a gene: 6. The CDR3 spans 15 residues. Germline values: CDR1 GTSNPN, CDR2 SVGIG (reference sequence). CDR3 protein: CAWSGWRGGADTQYF. The CDR3 region has the DNA TGTGCCTGGAGTGGATGGCGGGGGGGCGCAGATACGCAGTATTTT.

The chain combines TRBV4-3 with TRBJ2-6; TRBD2 might be the D (6 bases). Germline V gives CDR1 LGHNA, CDR2 YSLEER. V lost 1 base, J lost 0 bases, and 13 bases lay in between. This CDR3 is built from 18 residues. The CDR3 DNA sequence: TGCGCCAGCAGCCAAGTGGGAGCCGGGGGCTCTGGGGCCAACGTCCTGACTTTC. Translating gives CASSQVGAGGSGANVLTF.